This T cell receptor (beta chain) was captured by sequencing in a study of PD-1 blockade in mismatch repair-deficient tumors. Across the study: Patients had about a dozen mismatch repair-deficient cancer types, all previously treated and progressing. General study points: Tumor-resident clones, often undetectable pretreatment in blood, expanded then contracted after pembrolizumab.

The TCR-sequenced patients were three responders to pembrolizumab. Generated by immunoSEQ multiplex PCR, the TCRdb table keeps only in-frame clones and is missing some. Of over 30,000 clones listed, 75% to 90% are singletons. CDR3 length equals 15 residues. V gave up 6 bases and J gave up 3 bases; unmatched junction bases: 9. In germline, CDR1 is MDHEN, CDR2 SYDVKM. With respect to this clone: What it binds is not known.

The V call is TRBV28, the J call TRBJ2-7; 9 bases align to TRBD2. The clonotype was recovered from an adult with mismatch repair-deficient cancer. The material was PBMCs, obtained approximately 6 weeks after starting pembrolizumab. CDR3 in amino acids: CASRIAGVPYYEQYF. In DNA form, the CDR3 reads TGTGCCAGCAGAATAGCGGGAGTCCCTTACTACGAGCAGTACTTC.